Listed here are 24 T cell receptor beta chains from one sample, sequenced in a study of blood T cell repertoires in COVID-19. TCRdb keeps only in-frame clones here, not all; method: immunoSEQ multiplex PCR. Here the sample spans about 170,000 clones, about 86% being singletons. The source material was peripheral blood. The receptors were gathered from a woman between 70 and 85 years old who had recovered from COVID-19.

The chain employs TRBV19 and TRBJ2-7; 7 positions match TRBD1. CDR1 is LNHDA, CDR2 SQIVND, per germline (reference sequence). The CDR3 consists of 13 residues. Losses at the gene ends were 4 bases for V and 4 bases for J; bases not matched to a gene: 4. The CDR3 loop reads CASSTPTGYEQYF. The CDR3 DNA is TGTGCCAGTAGTACCCCGACAGGGTACGAGCAGTACTTC.

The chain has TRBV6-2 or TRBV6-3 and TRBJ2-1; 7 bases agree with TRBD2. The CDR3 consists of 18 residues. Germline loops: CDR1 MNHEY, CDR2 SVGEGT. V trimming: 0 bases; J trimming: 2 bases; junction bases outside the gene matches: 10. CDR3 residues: CASSYSTGSGLPYNEQFF. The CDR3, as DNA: TGTGCCAGCAGTTACTCGACTGGTAGCGGGCTACCCTACAATGAGCAGTTCTTC.

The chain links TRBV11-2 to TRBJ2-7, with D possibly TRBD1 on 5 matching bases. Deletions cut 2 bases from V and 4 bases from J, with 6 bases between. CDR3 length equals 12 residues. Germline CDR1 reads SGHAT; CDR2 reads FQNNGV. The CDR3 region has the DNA TGTGCCAGCAGCTTACAGGGTTACGAGCAGTACTTC. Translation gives CASSLQGYEQYF.

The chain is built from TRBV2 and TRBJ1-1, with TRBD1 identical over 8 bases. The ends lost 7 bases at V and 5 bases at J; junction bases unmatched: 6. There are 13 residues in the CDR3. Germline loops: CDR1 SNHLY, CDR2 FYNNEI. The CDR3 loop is CASNRGSGTEAFF. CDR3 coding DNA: TGTGCCAGCAACAGGGGGTCGGGGACTGAAGCTTTCTTT.

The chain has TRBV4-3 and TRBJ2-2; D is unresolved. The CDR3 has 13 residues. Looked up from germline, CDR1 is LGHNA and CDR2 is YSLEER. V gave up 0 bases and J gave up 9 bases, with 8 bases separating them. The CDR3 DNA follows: TGCGCCAGCAGCCAAGACCGTGGCCGGGAGCTGTTTTTT. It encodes CASSQDRGRELFF.

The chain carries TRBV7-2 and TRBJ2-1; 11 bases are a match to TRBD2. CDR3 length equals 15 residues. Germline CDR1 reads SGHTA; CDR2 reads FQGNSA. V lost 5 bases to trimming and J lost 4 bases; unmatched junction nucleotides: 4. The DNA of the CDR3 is TGTGCCAGCAGCAACCGACTAGCGGGATACAATGAGCAGTTCTTC. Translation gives CASSNRLAGYNEQFF.

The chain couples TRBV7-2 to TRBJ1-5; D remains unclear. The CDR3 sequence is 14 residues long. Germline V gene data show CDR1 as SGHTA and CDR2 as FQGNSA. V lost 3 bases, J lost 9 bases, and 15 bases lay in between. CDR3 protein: CASSFGGYPGPQHF. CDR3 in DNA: TGTGCCAGCAGCTTTGGAGGCTATCCTGGGCCCCAGCATTTT.

The CDR3 DNA is TGTGCCAGCAGTTTGGTCAGGGCGATTGGGGAGCTGTTTTTT. It translates to CASSLVRAIGELFF. The chain links TRBV28 to TRBJ2-2; D is perhaps TRBD1 (5 bases). The CDR3 loop spans 14 amino acids. CDR1 MDHEN and CDR2 SYDVKM come from the germline V gene. Trimming removed 3 bases from V and 8 bases from J, with 13 bases in between.

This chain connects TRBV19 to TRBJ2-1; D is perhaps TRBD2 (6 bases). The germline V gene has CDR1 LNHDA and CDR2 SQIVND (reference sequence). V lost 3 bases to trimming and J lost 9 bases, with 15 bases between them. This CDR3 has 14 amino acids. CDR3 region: CASSIGPGGIEQFF. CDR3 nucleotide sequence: TGTGCCAGTAGTATTGGCCCGGGCGGGATTGAGCAGTTCTTC.

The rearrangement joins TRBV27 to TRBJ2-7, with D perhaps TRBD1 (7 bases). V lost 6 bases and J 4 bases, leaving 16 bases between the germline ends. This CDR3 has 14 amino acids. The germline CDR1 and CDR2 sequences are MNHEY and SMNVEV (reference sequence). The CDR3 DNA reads TGTGCCAGCAGGCGCCAGGGGGGTCGGTACGAGCAGTACTTC. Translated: CASRRQGGRYEQYF.

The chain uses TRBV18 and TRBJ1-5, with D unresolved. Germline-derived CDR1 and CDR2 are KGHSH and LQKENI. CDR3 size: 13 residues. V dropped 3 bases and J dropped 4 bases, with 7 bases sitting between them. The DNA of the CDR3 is TGTGCCAGCTCACCCGACTGGAATCAGCCCCAGCATTTT. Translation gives CASSPDWNQPQHF.

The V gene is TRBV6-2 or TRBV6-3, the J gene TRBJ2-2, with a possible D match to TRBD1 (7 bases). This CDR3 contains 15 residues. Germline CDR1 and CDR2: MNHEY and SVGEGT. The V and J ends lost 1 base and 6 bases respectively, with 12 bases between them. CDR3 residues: CASSYWTGGAGELFF. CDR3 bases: TGTGCCAGCAGTTACTGGACAGGAGGGGCCGGGGAGCTGTTTTTT.

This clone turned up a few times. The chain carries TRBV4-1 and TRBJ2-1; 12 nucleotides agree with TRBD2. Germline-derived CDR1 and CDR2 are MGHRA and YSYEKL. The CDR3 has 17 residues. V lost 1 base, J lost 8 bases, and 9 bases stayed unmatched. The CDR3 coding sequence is TGCGCCAGCAGCCAAGGGGGAGGGCTAGCGGGAGGGGATGAGCAGTTCTTC. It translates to CASSQGGGLAGGDEQFF.

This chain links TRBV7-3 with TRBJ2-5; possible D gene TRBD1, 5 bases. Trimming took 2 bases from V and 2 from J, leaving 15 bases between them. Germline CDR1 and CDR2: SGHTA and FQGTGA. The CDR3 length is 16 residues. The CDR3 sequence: CASSLGAASQQETQYF. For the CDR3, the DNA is TGTGCCAGCAGCTTAGGGGCAGCAAGCCAACAAGAGACCCAGTACTTC.

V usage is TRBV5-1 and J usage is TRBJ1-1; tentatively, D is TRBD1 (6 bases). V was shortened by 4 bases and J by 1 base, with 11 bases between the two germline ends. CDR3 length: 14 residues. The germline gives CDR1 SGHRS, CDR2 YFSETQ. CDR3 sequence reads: CASSKDRANTEAFF. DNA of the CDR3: TGCGCCAGCAGCAAGGACAGAGCGAACACTGAAGCTTTCTTT.

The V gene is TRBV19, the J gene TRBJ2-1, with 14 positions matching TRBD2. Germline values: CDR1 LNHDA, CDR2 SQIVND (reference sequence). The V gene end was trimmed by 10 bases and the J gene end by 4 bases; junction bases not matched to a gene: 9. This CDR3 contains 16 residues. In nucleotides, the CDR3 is TGTGCCACTGGGACTAGCGGGGGTCGGGGTTACAATGAGCAGTTCTTC. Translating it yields CATGTSGGRGYNEQFF. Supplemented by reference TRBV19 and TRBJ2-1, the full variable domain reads DGGITQSPKYLFRKEGQNVTLSCEQNLNHDAMYWYRQDPGQGLRLIYYSQIVNDFQKGDIAEGYSVSREKKESFPLTVTSAQKNPTAFYLCATGTSGGRGYNEQFFGPGTRLTVL.

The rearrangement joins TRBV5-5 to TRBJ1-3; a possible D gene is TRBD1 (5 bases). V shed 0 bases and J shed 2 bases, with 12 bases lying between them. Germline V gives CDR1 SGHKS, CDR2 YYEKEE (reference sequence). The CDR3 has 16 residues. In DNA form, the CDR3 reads TGTGCCAGCAGCTTGGTTGGCAGGGCGGCTGGAAACACCATATATTTT. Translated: CASSLVGRAAGNTIYF.

CDR3 DNA: TGTGCCACCAGCAGAGGCCTAGCCGGGGATACGCAGTATTTT. It is translated as CATSRGLAGDTQYF. The chain carries TRBV15 and TRBJ2-3, with D perhaps matching TRBD2 (5 bases). V was cut by 1 base and J by 6 bases, with 11 bases left in between. The CDR3 covers 14 residues. Germline CDR1 is LNHNV and CDR2 is YYDKDF (reference sequence).

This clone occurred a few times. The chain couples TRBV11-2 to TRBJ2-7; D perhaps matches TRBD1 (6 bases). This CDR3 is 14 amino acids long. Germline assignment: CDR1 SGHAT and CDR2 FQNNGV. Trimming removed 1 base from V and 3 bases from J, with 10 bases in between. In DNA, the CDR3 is TGTGCCAGCAGCTTAGTGACAGGCCTCTACGAGCAGTACTTC. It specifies CASSLVTGLYEQYF. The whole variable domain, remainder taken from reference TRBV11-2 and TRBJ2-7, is EAGVAQSPRYKIIEKRQSVAFWCNPISGHATLYWYQQILGQGPKLLIQFQNNGVVDDSQLPKDRFSAERLKGVDSTLKIQPAKLEDSAVYLCASSLVTGLYEQYFGPGTRLTVT.

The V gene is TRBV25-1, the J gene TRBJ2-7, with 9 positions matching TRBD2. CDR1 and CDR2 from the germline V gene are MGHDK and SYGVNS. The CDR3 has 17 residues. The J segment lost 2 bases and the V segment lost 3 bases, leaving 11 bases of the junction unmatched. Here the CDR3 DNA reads TGTGCCAGCAGTGATGGCGGGGGGGGCTATAGGCCCTACGAGCAGTACTTC. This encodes CASSDGGGGYRPYEQYF.

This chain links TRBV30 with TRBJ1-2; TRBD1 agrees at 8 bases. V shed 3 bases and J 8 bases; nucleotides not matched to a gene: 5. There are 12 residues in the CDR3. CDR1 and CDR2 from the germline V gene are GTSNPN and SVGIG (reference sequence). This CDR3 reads CAWRSTGEGYTF. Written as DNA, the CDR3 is TGTGCCTGGAGGTCGACAGGGGAGGGCTACACCTTC. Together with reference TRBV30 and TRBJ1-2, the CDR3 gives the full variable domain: SQTIHQWPATLVQPVGSPLSLECTVEGTSNPNLYWYRQAAGRGLQLLFYSVGIGQISSEVPQNLSASRPQDRQFILSSKKLLLSDSGFYLCAWRSTGEGYTFGSGTRLTVV.

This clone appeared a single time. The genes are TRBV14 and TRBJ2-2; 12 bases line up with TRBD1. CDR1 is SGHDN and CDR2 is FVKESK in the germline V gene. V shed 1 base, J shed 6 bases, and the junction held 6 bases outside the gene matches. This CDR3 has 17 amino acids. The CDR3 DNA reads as TGTGCCAGCAGCCAAGTATGGGACAGGGGGCGCTCCGGGGAGCTGTTTTTT. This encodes CASSQVWDRGRSGELFF.

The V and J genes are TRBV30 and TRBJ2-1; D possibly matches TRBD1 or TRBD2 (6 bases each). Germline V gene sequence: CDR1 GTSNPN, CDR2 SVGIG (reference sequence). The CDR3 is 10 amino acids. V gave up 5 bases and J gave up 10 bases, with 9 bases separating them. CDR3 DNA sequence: TGTGCCTGGGGGGGGCGGGAGCAGTTCTTC. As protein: CAWGGREQFF.

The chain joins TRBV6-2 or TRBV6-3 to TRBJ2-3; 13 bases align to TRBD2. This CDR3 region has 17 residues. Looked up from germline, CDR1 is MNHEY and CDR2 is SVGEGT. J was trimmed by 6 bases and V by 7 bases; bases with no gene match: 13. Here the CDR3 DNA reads TGTGCCAGCACCCCGAGGACTAGCGGGAGAGGGCTCGATACGCAGTATTTT. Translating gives CASTPRTSGRGLDTQYF.